This T cell receptor (beta chain) was captured in a study of T cell changes during pregnancy in multiple sclerosis. Libraries were prepared by immunoSEQ multiplex PCR; TCRdb keeps only in-frame clonotypes and omits some of them. The data contain some 87,000 clones, about 92% of them singletons. Many counts were recorded for this clone. V was clipped by 3 bases and J by 0 bases, with 12 bases between them. The CDR3 is 15 amino acids. Looked up from germline, CDR1 is SGDLS and CDR2 is YYNGEE. The genes are TRBV9 and TRBJ1-1; TRBD1 might be the D (6 bases). This clonotype was obtained from a female donor with multiple sclerosis, enrolled in a pregnancy study. Sequencing used peripheral blood, obtained in the first trimester of pregnancy. The CDR3 nucleotides read TGTGCCAGCAGCGCATCAACAGGGATGAACACTGAAGCTTTCTTT. Amino acid sequence: CASSASTGMNTEAFF.